This T cell receptor (beta chain) was captured in a study of blood T cell repertoires in COVID-19. Trimming removed 4 bases from V and 5 bases from J; junction bases left unmatched: 3. CDR3 length: 14 residues. CDR1 is LGHNA and CDR2 is YSLEER in the germline V gene. The protocol was immunoSEQ multiplex PCR, while the TCRdb copy is restricted to in-frame clones and leaves out a portion. In the table there are about 260,000 clones, more than 70% of which are singletons. The receptor was isolated from a woman aged 45-65 years who had recovered from COVID-19. This chain connects TRBV4-3 to TRBJ2-1; TRBD2 matches at 9 bases. Sequencing was done on a sample of PBMCs or T cells enriched from blood (not recorded which). The CDR3 reads CASSPGLANNEQFF. In DNA form, the CDR3 reads TGCGCCAGCAGCCCCGGACTAGCGAACAATGAGCAGTTCTTC.